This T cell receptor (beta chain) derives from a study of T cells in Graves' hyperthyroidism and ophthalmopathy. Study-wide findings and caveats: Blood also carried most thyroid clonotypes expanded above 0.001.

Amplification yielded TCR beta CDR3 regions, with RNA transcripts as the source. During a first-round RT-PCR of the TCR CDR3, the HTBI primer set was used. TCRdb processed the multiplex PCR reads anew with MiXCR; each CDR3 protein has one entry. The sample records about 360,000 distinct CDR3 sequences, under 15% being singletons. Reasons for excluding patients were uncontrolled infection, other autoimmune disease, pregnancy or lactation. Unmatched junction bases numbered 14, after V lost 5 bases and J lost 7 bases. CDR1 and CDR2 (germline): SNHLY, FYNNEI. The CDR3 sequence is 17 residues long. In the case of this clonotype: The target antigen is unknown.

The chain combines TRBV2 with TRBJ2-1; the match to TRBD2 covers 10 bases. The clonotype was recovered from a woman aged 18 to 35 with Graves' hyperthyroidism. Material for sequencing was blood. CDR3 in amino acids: CASSPRLSGGAGNEQFF. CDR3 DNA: TGTGCCAGCAGTCCTCGCCTCAGCGGGGGGGCGGGGAATGAGCAGTTCTTC. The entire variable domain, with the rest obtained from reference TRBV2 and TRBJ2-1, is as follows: EPEVTQTPSHQVTQMGQEVILRCVPISNHLYFYWYRQILGQKVEFLVSFYNNEISEKSEIFDDQFSVERPDGSNFTLKIRSTKLEDSAMYFCASSPRLSGGAGNEQFFGPGTRLTVL.